The 3 T cell receptor delta chains below were found in one sample sequenced in a study of γδ T cells in repeated Plasmodium falciparum infection. Gammadelta T cells were flow-sorted from PBMC into Vgamma9/Vdelta2+ and Vdelta2-negative populations for bulk analysis. TCRdb reprocessed the multiplex PCR reads using CATT. The sample comprises 50,000 or so delta-chain clones, around 1.6% of which are singletons, and 8.5% to 10% rests with the top ten. The specimen sequenced was gamma-delta T cells from blood. The receptors here all came from a pool of human donors (malaria-infected and uninfected, not separated).

The table lists this clone with many counts. The chain has TRDV2 and TRDJ2, with a possible D match to TRDD3 (6 bases). Germline matching of the DNA provided the J gene here, since TCRdb leaves it blank. The germline CDR1 and CDR2 sequences are GEAIGNYY and EKD. The CDR3 length is 16 residues. The V gene lost 3 bases and the J gene lost 6 bases, with 19 bases spanning the gap. As DNA, the CDR3 is TGTGCCTGTGACCACGTGGCCGTGGGGGTCTCAGCACAACTCTTCTTT. Its translation: CACDHVAVGVSAQLFF.

This clone was counted only a few times. This likely came from a read error, as a far larger clone is one base away. This sample includes further DNA sequences coding for the same CDR3. The chain links TRDV2 to TRDJ1; 9 bases align to TRDD3. TCRdb leaves out the J gene; it was filled in here by matching the DNA to germline. Germline CDR1 reads GEAIGNYY; CDR2 reads EKD. The CDR3 runs 15 residues. The J segment lost 0 bases and the V segment lost 7 bases, leaving 8 bases of the junction unmatched. The CDR3: CACEPLGDYTDKLIF. DNA of the CDR3: TGTGCCTGCGAGCCTCTGGGGGATTACACCGATAAACTCATCTTT.

In its sample, this clone was seen many times. The TCRdb protein, from a much larger clone, departs from this DNA's translation at residue 8, likely by read error; the protein shown derives from the DNA. J is TRDJ1 and V is TRDV1; 10 nucleotides agree with TRDD3. TCRdb offers no J gene call, so here the DNA was matched to germline to obtain one. V trimming: 8 bases; J trimming: 3 bases; junction bases outside the gene matches: 21. Germline V gives CDR1 TSWWSYY, CDR2 QGS. The CDR3 is 19 residues long. The CDR3: CALRYNLQRGIRVSDKLIF. The CDR3 nucleotides read TGTGCTCTTAGGTACAATCTACAGCGGGGGATACGTGTTTCCGATAAACTCATCTTT.